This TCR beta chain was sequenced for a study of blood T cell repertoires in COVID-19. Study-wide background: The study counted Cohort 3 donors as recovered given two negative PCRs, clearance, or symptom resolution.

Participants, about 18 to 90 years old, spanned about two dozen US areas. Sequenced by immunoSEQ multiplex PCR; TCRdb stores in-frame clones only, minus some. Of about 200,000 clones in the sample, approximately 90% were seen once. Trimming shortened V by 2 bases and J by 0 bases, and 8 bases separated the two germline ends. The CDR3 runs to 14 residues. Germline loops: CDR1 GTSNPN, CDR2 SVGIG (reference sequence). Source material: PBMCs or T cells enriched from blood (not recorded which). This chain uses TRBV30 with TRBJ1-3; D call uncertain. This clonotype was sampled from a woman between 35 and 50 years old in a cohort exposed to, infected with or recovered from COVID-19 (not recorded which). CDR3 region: CAWSSGDSGNTIYF. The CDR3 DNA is TGTGCCTGGAGTTCGGGAGACTCTGGAAACACCATATATTTT.